These T cell receptor beta chains were read from a single sample in a study of blood T cell repertoires in COVID-19. Sequencing was performed with immunoSEQ multiplex PCR; in TCRdb, only in-frame clones are kept and a portion is missing. The sample records 190,000 or so clones, 87% being singletons. Sequencing was done on a sample of peripheral blood. The receptors stem from a man in his forties with active or convalescent COVID-19. The conserved cysteine and the conserved F or W are not part of the CDR3 here. Each record gives: J gene, clone size, CDR3 length, V gene, CDR3 protein. Clone size, where shown, is once, few, many, or a class for clones that have expanded.

j_call: TRBJ1-1
clone_size: .
cdr3_length: 11
v_call: TRBV19
cdr3_aa: ASSTGQNTEAF

j_call: TRBJ2-2
clone_size: once
cdr3_length: 12
v_call: TRBV7-9
cdr3_aa: ASSTFRGVGELF

j_call: TRBJ2-5
clone_size: .
cdr3_length: 11
v_call: TRBV6-5
cdr3_aa: ASSPTVEETQY

j_call: TRBJ1-1
clone_size: .
cdr3_length: 13
v_call: TRBV27
cdr3_aa: ASSLSSASRGVAF

j_call: TRBJ2-7
clone_size: .
cdr3_length: 13
v_call: TRBV3-1/TRBV3-2
cdr3_aa: ASSQGQGPSYEQY

j_call: TRBJ2-7
clone_size: once
cdr3_length: 12
v_call: TRBV27
cdr3_aa: ASSLGTGSYEQY

j_call: TRBJ2-4
clone_size: .
cdr3_length: 16
v_call: TRBV4-1
cdr3_aa: ASSQGPQASIAKNIQY

j_call: TRBJ1-3
clone_size: .
cdr3_length: 13
v_call: TRBV4-1
cdr3_aa: ASSSPGRTGNTIY

j_call: TRBJ1-3
clone_size: .
cdr3_length: 12
v_call: TRBV30
cdr3_aa: AWSRRSSGNTIY

j_call: TRBJ2-2
clone_size: .
cdr3_length: 13
v_call: TRBV6-5
cdr3_aa: ASSSPSGGPGELF

j_call: TRBJ1-4
clone_size: .
cdr3_length: 11
v_call: TRBV6-5
cdr3_aa: ASRLPGSEKLF

j_call: TRBJ1-2
clone_size: .
cdr3_length: 11
v_call: TRBV5-4
cdr3_aa: ASSADRGGGYT

j_call: TRBJ1-4
clone_size: .
cdr3_length: 13
v_call: TRBV6-1
cdr3_aa: ASSETQGFGEKLF

j_call: TRBJ1-2
clone_size: .
cdr3_length: 11
v_call: TRBV6-1
cdr3_aa: ASNPDRAHGYT

j_call: TRBJ2-2
clone_size: .
cdr3_length: 11
v_call: TRBV7-3
cdr3_aa: ASSLGPTRELF

j_call: TRBJ2-5
clone_size: .
cdr3_length: 9
v_call: TRBV30
cdr3_aa: AWSVRETQY

j_call: TRBJ2-7
clone_size: .
cdr3_length: 14
v_call: TRBV11-1
cdr3_aa: ASSSWDSSVKGEQY

j_call: TRBJ1-1
clone_size: .
cdr3_length: 15
v_call: TRBV19
cdr3_aa: ASSIVPSGTENTEAF

j_call: TRBJ1-1
clone_size: .
cdr3_length: 12
v_call: TRBV7-2
cdr3_aa: ASSLKPQGTEAF

j_call: TRBJ2-5
clone_size: .
cdr3_length: 12
v_call: TRBV5-1
cdr3_aa: ASSLRQGEETQY

j_call: TRBJ1-4
clone_size: .
cdr3_length: 12
v_call: TRBV28
cdr3_aa: ASCPQGPNEKLF

j_call: TRBJ2-3
clone_size: .
cdr3_length: 13
v_call: TRBV5-4
cdr3_aa: ASRLAGGPSDTQY

j_call: TRBJ2-6
clone_size: .
cdr3_length: 15
v_call: TRBV24-1
cdr3_aa: ATSDSLARTGANVLT

j_call: TRBJ1-1
clone_size: .
cdr3_length: 12
v_call: TRBV4-1
cdr3_aa: ASSPRLSNTEAF

j_call: TRBJ1-1
clone_size: .
cdr3_length: 11
v_call: TRBV27
cdr3_aa: ASRMTVNTEAF

j_call: TRBJ2-3
clone_size: .
cdr3_length: 16
v_call: TRBV7-9
cdr3_aa: ASSEYTGTGFLTDTQY

j_call: TRBJ1-2
clone_size: .
cdr3_length: 11
v_call: TRBV6-6
cdr3_aa: ATYPGLPYGYT

j_call: TRBJ1-6
clone_size: .
cdr3_length: 13
v_call: TRBV2
cdr3_aa: ASSVRDRVRSPLH